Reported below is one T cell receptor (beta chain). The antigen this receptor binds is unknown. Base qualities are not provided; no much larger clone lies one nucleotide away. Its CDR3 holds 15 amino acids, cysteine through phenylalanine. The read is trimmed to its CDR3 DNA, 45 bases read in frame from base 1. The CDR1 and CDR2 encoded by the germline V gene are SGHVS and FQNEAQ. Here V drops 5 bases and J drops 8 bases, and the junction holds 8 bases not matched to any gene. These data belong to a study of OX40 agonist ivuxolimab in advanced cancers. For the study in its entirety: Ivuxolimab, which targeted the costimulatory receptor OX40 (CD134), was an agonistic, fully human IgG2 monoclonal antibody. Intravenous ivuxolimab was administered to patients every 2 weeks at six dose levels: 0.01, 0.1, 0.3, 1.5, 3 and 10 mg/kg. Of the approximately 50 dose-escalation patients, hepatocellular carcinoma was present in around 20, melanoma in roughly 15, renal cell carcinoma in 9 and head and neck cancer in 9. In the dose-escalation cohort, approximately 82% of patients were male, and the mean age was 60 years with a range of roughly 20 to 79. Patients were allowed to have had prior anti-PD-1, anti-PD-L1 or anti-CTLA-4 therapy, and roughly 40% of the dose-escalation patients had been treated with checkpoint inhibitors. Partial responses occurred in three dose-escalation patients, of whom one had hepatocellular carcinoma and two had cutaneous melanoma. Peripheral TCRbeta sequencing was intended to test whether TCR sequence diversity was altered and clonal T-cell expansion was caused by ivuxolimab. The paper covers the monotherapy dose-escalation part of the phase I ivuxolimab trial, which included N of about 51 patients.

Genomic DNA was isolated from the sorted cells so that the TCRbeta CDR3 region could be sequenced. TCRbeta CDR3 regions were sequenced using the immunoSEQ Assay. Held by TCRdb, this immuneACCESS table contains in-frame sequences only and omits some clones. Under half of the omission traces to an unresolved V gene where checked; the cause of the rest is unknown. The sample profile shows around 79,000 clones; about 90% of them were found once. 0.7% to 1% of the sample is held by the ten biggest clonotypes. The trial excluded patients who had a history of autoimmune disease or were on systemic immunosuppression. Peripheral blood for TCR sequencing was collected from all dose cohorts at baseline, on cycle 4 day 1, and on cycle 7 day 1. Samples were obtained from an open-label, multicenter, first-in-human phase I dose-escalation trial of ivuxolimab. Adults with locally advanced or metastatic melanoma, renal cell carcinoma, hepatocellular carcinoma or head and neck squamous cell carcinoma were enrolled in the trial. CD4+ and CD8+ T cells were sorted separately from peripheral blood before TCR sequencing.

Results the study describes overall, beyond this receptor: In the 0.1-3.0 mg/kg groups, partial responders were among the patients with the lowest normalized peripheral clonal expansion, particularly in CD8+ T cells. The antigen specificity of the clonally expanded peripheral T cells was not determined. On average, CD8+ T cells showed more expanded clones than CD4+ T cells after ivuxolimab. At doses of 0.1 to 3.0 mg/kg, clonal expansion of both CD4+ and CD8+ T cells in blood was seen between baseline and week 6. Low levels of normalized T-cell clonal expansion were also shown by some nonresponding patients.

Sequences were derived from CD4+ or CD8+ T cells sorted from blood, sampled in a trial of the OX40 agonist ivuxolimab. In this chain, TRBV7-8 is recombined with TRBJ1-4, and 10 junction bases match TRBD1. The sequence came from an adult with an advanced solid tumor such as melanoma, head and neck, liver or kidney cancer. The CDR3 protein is CASSQRDRGLEKLFF. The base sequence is TGTGCCAGCAGCCAGAGGGACAGGGGTTTGGAAAAACTGTTTTTT.